This TCR beta chain was profiled in a study of CD8 T cells in Susac syndrome. Study results and caveats: It was acknowledged by the study that relatively few individuals were included in its TCR sequencing and HLA analysis.

RNA amounts of 0.5 to 1 ug underwent reverse transcription with random hexamers. A multiplex approach, immunoSEQ multiplex PCR, amplified TCR beta CDR3 across 54 Vbeta and 13 Jbeta. One entry per CDR3 protein results from TCRdb running MiXCR on the immunoSEQ multiplex PCR reads. Of about 180,000 distinct CDR3 sequences listed, 85% to 95% are singletons. The V end was cut by 0 bases, the J end by 3 bases, with 12 bases between. This CDR3 has 15 amino acids. Looked up from germline, CDR1 is MNHEY and CDR2 is SMNVEV (reference sequence). Notes on this clonotype: What it binds is unknown.

The gene calls are TRBV27 and TRBJ2-7, with D tentatively TRBD1 (5 bases). The clonotype comes from a human donor with multiple sclerosis. Sample: CD8+ T cells from PBMCs. The CDR3 loop is CASSLSTAGNYEQYF. The CDR3 DNA sequence: TGTGCCAGCAGTTTATCAACCGCAGGGAACTACGAGCAGTACTTC.